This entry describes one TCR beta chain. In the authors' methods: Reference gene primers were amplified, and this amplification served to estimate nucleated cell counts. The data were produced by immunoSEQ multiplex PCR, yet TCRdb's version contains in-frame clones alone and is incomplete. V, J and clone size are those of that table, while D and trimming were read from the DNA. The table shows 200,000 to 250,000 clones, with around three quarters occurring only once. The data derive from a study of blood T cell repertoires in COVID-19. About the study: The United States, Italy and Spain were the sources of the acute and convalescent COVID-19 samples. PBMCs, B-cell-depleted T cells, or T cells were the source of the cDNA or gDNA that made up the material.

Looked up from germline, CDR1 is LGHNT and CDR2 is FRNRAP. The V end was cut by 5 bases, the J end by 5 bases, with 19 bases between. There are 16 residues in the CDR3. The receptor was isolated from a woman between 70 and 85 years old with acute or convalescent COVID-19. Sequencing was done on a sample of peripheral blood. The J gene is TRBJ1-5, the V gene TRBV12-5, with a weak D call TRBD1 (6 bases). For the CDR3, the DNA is TGTGCTAGTGGTACCACGAACCGGGACACATATCAGCCCCAGCATTTT. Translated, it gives CASGTTNRDTYQPQHF.